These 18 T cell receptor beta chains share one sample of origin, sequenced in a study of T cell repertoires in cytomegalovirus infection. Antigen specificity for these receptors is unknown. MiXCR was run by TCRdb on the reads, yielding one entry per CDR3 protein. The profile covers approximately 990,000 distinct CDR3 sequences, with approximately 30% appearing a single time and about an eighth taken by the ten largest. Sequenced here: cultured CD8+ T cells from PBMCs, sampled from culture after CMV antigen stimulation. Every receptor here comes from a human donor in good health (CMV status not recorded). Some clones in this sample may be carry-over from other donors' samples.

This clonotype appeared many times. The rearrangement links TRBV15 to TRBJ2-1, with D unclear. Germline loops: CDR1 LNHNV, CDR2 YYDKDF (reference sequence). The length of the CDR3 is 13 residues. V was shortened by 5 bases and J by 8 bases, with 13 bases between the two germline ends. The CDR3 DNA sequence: TGTGCCACCAGCCTCCGCCTGCAGTATGAGCAGTTCTTC. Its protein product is CATSLRLQYEQFF.

CDR3 residues: CASSQEGHGAYNEQFF. CDR3 in DNA: TGTGCCAGCAGCCAAGAGGGACACGGAGCCTACAATGAGCAGTTCTTC. The gene calls are TRBV4-2 and TRBJ2-1, with D perhaps TRBD1 (6 bases). Germline lookup yields CDR1 LGHNA and CDR2 YNFKEQ. The V and J ends lost 0 bases and 2 bases respectively, with 11 bases between them. This CDR3 comprises 16 residues.

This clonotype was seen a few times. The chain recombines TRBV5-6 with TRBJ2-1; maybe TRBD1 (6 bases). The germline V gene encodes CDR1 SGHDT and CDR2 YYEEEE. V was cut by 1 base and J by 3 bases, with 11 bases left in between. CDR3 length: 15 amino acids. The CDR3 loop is CASSLNPGDYNEQFF. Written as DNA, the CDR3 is TGTGCCAGCAGCTTGAACCCAGGGGACTACAATGAGCAGTTCTTC. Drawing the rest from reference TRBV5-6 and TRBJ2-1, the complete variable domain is DAGVTQSPTHLIKTRGQQVTLRCSPKSGHDTVSWYQQALGQGPQFIFQYYEEEERQRGNFPDRFSGHQFPNYSSELNVNALLLGDSALYLCASSLNPGDYNEQFFGPGTRLTVL.

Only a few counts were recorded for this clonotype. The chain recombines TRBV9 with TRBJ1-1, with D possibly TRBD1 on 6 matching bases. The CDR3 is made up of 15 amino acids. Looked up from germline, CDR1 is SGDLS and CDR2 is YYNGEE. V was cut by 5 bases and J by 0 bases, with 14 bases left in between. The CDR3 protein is CASSLSGDMNTEAFF. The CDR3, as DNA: TGTGCCAGCAGTCTTAGTGGGGACATGAACACTGAAGCTTTCTTT.

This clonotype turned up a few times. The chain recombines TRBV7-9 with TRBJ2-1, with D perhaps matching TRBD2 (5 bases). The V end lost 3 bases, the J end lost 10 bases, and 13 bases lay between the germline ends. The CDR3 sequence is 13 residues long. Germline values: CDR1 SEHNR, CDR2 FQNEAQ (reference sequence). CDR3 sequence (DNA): TGTGCCAGCAGCTTTGGCGCGGGCGCAGAGCAGTTCTTC. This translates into CASSFGAGAEQFF.

The CDR3 loop is CASTKTAYNEQFF. The DNA of the CDR3 is TGTGCCAGCACGAAGACAGCCTACAATGAGCAGTTCTTC. This rearrangement joins TRBV2 to TRBJ2-1, with a weak D call TRBD1 (5 bases). The CDR3 is made up of 13 amino acids. The germline V gene encodes CDR1 SNHLY and CDR2 FYNNEI. V lost 7 bases and J 2 bases, leaving 9 bases between the germline ends.

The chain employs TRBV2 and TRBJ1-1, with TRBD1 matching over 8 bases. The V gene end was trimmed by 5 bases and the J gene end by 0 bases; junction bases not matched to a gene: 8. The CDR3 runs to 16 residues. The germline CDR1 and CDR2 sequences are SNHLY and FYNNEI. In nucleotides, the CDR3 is TGTGCCAGCAGTCCTGGACAGGGAAAAATGAACACTGAAGCTTTCTTT. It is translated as CASSPGQGKMNTEAFF. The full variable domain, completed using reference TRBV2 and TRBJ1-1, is EPEVTQTPSHQVTQMGQEVILRCVPISNHLYFYWYRQILGQKVEFLVSFYNNEISEKSEIFDDQFSVERPDGSNFTLKIRSTKLEDSAMYFCASSPGQGKMNTEAFFGQGTRLTVV.

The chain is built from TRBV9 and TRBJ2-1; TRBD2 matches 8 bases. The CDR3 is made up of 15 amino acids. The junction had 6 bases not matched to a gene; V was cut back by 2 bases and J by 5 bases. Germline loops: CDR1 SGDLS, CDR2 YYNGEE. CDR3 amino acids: CASSVSGGSHNEQFF. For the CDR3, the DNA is TGTGCCAGCAGCGTGAGCGGGGGCAGTCACAATGAGCAGTTCTTC.

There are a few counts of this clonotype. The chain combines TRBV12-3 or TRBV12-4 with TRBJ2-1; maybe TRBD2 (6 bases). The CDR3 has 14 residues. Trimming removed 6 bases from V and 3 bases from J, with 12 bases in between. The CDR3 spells CASRPGGFYNEQFF. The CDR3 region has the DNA TGTGCCAGCAGGCCCGGGGGTTTCTACAATGAGCAGTTCTTC.

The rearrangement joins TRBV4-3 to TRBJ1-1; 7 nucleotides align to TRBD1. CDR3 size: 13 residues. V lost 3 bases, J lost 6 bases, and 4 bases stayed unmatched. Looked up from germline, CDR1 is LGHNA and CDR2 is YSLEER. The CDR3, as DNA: TGCGCCAGCAGCCACAGACAGGGCGCTGAAGCTTTCTTT. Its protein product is CASSHRQGAEAFF.

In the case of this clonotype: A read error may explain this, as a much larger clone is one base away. Here the CDR3 reads CANSLSDSSTDTQYF. The DNA for the CDR3 is TGTGCCAACAGTTTATCAGACTCCAGCACAGATACGCAGTATTTT. J is TRBJ2-3 and V is TRBV28, with D uncertain. This CDR3 contains 15 residues. Germline V gene lookup returns CDR1 MDHEN and CDR2 SYDVKM.

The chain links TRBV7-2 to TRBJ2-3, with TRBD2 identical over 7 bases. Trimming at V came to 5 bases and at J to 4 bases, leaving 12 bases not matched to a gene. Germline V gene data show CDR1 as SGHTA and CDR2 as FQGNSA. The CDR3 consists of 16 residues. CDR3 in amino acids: CASSAFPGGVADTQYF. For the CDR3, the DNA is TGTGCCAGCAGCGCCTTTCCGGGGGGAGTTGCAGATACGCAGTATTTT.

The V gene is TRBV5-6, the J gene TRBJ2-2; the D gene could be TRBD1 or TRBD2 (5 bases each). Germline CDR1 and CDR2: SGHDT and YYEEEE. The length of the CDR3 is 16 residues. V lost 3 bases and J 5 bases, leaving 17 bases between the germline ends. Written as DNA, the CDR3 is TGTGCCAGCAGCTATCCCCACACAGAGGGGACCGGGGAGCTGTTTTTT. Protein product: CASSYPHTEGTGELFF.

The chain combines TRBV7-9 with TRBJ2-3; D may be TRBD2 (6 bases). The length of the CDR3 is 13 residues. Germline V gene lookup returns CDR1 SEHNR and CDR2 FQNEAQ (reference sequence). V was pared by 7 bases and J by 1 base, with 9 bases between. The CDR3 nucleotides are TGTGCCAGCACGGGGGTGGGCACAGATACGCAGTATTTT. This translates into CASTGVGTDTQYF. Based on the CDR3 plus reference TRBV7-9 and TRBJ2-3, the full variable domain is DTGVSQNPRHKITKRGQNVTFRCDPISEHNRLYWYRQTLGQGPEFLTYFQNEAQLEKSRLLSDRFSAERPKGSFSTLEIQRTEQGDSAMYLCASTGVGTDTQYFGPGTRLTVL.

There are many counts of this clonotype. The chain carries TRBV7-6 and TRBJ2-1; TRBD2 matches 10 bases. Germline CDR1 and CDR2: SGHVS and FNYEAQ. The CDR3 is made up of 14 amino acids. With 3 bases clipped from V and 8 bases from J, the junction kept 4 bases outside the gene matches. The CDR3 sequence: CASSFSGGAHEQFF. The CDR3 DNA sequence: TGTGCCAGCAGCTTCAGCGGGGGGGCCCATGAGCAGTTCTTC.

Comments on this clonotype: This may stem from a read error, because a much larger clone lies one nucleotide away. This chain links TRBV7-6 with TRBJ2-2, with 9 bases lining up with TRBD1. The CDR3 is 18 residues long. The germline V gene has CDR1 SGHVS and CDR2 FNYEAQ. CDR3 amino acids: CAGSLDLTGGAGTGELFF. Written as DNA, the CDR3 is TGTGCCGGCAGCTTAGACCTCACAGGGGGCGCGGGGACCGGGGAGCTGTTTTTT.

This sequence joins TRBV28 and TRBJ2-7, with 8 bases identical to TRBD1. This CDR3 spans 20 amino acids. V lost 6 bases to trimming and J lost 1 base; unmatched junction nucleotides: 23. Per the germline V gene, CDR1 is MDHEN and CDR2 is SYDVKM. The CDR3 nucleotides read TGTGCCAGCAGGCCCCGACAGGGGTCGATGGGGGGACGACCTTCCTACGAGCAGTACGTC. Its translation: CASRPRQGSMGGRPSYEQYV.

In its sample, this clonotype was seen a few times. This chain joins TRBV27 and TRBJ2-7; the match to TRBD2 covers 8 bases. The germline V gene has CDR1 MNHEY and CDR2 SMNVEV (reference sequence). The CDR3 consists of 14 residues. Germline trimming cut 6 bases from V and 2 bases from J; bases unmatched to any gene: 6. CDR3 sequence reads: CASRTSGGAYEQYV. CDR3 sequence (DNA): TGTGCCAGCAGGACCTCGGGGGGGGCCTACGAGCAGTACGTC.